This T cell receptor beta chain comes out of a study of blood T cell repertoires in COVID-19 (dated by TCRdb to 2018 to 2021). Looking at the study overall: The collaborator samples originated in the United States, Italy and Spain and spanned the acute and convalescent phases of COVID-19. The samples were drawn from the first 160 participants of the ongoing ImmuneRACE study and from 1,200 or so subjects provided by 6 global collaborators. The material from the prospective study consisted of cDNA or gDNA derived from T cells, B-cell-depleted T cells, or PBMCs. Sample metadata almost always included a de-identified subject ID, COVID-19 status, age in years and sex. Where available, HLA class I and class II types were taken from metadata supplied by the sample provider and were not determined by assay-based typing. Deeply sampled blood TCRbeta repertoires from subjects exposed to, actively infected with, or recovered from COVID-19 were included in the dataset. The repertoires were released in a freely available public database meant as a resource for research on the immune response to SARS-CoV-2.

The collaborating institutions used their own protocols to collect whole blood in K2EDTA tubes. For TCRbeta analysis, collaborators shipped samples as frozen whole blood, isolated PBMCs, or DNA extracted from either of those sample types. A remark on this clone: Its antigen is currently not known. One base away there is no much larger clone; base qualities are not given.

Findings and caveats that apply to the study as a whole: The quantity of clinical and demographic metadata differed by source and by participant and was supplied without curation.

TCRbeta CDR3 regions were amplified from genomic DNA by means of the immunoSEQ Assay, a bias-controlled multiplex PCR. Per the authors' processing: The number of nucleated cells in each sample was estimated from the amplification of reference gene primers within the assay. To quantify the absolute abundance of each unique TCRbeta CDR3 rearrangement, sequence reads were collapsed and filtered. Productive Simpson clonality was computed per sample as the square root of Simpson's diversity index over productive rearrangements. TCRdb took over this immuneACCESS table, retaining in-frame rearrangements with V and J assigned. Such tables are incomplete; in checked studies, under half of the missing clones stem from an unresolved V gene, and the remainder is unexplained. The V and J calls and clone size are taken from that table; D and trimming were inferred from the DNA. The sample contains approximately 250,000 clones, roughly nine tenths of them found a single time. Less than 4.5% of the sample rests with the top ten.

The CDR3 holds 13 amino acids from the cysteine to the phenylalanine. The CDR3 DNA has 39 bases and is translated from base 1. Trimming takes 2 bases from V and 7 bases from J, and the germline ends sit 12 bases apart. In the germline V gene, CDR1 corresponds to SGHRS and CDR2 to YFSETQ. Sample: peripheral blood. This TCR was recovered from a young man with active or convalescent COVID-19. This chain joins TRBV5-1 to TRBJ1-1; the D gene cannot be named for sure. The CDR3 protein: CASSLTNTVEAFF. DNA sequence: TGCGCCAGCAGCTTAACCAACACAGTTGAAGCTTTCTTT.